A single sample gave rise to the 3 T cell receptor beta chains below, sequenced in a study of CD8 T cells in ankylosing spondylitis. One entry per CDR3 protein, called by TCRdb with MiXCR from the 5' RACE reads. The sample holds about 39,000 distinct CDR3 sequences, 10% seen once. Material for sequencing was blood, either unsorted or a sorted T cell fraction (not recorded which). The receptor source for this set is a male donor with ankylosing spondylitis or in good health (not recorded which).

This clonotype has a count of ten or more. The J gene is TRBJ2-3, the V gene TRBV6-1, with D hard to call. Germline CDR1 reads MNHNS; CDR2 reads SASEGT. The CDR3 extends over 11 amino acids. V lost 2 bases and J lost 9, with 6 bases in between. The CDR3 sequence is CASSETGTQYF. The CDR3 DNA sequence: TGTGCCAGCAGTGAAACGGGCACGCAGTATTTT.

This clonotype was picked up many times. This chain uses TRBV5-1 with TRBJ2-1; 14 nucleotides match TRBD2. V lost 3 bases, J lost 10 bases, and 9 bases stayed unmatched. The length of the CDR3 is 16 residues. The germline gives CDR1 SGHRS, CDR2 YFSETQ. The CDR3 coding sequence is TGCGCCAGCAGCTGGGGACTAGCGGGAGAGGGTGGCGAGCAGTTCTTC. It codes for CASSWGLAGEGGEQFF.

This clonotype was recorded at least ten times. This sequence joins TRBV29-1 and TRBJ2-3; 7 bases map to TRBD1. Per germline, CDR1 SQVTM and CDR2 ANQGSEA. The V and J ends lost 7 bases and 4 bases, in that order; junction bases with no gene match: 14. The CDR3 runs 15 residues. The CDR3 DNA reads TGCAGCGGGGAAGACAGGGCACATACCGCAGATACGCAGTATTTT. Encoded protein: CSGEDRAHTADTQYF.